A single sample gave rise to the 19 T cell receptor beta chains below, sequenced in a study of radiation and T cells in renal cell carcinoma. Time point of the sample: baseline pretreatment blood. The treatment denotes: 15 Gy SBRT to primary tumor, nephrectomy 4 weeks later. The table came from immunoSEQ multiplex PCR; TCRdb's copy has only in-frame clones and leaves some out. The sample comprises about 160,000 clones, roughly 90% of which are singletons, and 4.1% rests with the top ten. The starting material was blood, obtained from a patient whose treatment included radiotherapy and nephrectomy. These receptors came from a woman aged 70-85 years with renal cell carcinoma.

This chain joins TRBV28 and TRBJ1-2, with 12 bases that match TRBD1. From germline, CDR1 is MDHEN and CDR2 SYDVKM. V shed 6 bases and J 7 bases; nucleotides not matched to a gene: 3. The CDR3 length is 13 residues. CDR3: CASSGTGGPGYTF. CDR3 nucleotides: TGTGCCAGCAGCGGGACAGGGGGCCCTGGCTACACCTTC.

The chain is built from TRBV10-3 and TRBJ2-4, with D tentatively TRBD2 (6 bases). CDR3 length: 14 amino acids. With 4 bases removed from V and 1 base from J, the gap between germline ends came to 8 bases. Germline values: CDR1 ENHRY, CDR2 SYGVKD. The CDR3 spells CAISAGVAKNIQYF. The CDR3 nucleotides read TGTGCCATCAGTGCGGGGGTGGCCAAAAACATTCAGTACTTC.

This rearrangement joins TRBV6-5 to TRBJ2-2; 9 bases are shared with TRBD1. Germline trimming cut 6 bases from V and 3 bases from J; bases unmatched to any gene: 2. Germline V gene sequence: CDR1 MNHEY, CDR2 SVGAGI. There are 14 residues in the CDR3. In DNA form, the CDR3 reads TGTGCCAGCAGGCGGACAGGGGACACCGGGGAGCTGTTTTTT. Amino acids: CASRRTGDTGELFF.

This clone is a singleton in its sample. The J gene is TRBJ1-2, the V gene TRBV5-6, with 11 bases aligning to TRBD1. CDR1 and CDR2 (germline): SGHDT, YYEEEE. This CDR3 is 15 amino acids long. V was clipped by 5 bases and J by 1 base; unmatched bases: 4. DNA for the CDR3: TGTGCCAGCAGACGGACAGGGGGCGGTAACTATGGCTACACCTTC. Protein sequence: CASRRTGGGNYGYTF.

This chain links TRBV6-6 with TRBJ1-2; the D gene is possibly TRBD1 (5 bases). The ends were cut back, 4 bases at V and 7 bases at J, with 19 bases in the middle. Germline CDR1 MNHNY, CDR2 SVGAGI (reference sequence). The CDR3 contains 15 residues. The CDR3 DNA is TGTGCCAGCAGTTCAACCGGGACTGTCAGTACTGGCTACACCTTC. This translates into CASSSTGTVSTGYTF.

This chain joins TRBV5-1 and TRBJ2-7, with TRBD2 identical over 10 bases. The germline gives CDR1 SGHRS, CDR2 YFSETQ. The CDR3 covers 15 residues. J lost 2 bases, V lost 4 bases, and 6 bases had no gene match. As DNA, the CDR3 is TGCGCCAGCAGCCTGGGAGCGGGGGGGCCCTACGAGCAGTACTTC. It specifies CASSLGAGGPYEQYF. Variable domain in full (rest from reference TRBV5-1 and TRBJ2-7): KAGVTQTPRYLIKTRGQQVTLSCSPISGHRSVSWYQQTPGQGLQFLFEYFSETQRNKGNFPGRFSGRQFSNSRSEMNVSTLELGDSALYLCASSLGAGGPYEQYFGPGTRLTVT.

CDR3 region: CASGQGGQNTGELFF. The CDR3 region has the DNA TGTGCCAGCGGACAGGGAGGGCAGAACACCGGGGAGCTGTTTTTT. The chain joins TRBV10-3 to TRBJ2-2; D possibly corresponds to TRBD1 (8 bases). The germline CDR1 and CDR2 sequences are ENHRY and SYGVKD. V lost 10 bases and J 1 base, leaving 16 bases between the germline ends. This CDR3 has 15 residues.

This clone has a single count. This chain connects TRBV5-1 to TRBJ1-1; D is perhaps TRBD1 (5 bases). Germline CDR1 is SGHRS and CDR2 is YFSETQ. V was clipped by 0 bases and J by 1 base, with 10 bases between them. The CDR3 has 15 amino acids. The CDR3 region is CASSLAGRTNTEAFF. The CDR3 DNA reads TGCGCCAGCAGCTTGGCGGGACGGACGAACACTGAAGCTTTCTTT. The full variable domain, completed using reference TRBV5-1 and TRBJ1-1, is KAGVTQTPRYLIKTRGQQVTLSCSPISGHRSVSWYQQTPGQGLQFLFEYFSETQRNKGNFPGRFSGRQFSNSRSEMNVSTLELGDSALYLCASSLAGRTNTEAFFGQGTRLTVV.

The chain carries TRBV10-3 and TRBJ2-7; D might be TRBD2 (6 bases). V dropped 10 bases and J dropped 5 bases, with 18 bases sitting between them. This CDR3 has 13 residues. Looked up from germline, CDR1 is ENHRY and CDR2 is SYGVKD. CDR3 region: CARRDSLADEQYF. CDR3 DNA: TGTGCCAGGCGGGACTCCCTAGCCGACGAGCAGTACTTC.

The chain is built from TRBV5-1 and TRBJ2-2; D possibly matches TRBD1 or TRBD2 (5 bases each). The CDR3 is 17 amino acids. Germline V gene data show CDR1 as SGHRS and CDR2 as YFSETQ. The V end lost 2 bases, the J end lost 5 bases, and 19 bases lay between the germline ends. This chain's CDR3 is CASSFLGTAGRTGELFF. The CDR3 DNA reads as TGCGCCAGCAGCTTCCTCGGGACGGCGGGTAGGACCGGGGAGCTGTTTTTT.

The chain uses TRBV30 and TRBJ1-1; D not certain. CDR1 is GTSNPN and CDR2 is SVGIG in the germline V gene (reference sequence). Deletions cut 0 bases from V and 2 bases from J, with 13 bases between. CDR3 length equals 15 residues. The CDR3 spells CAWSVTLVGNTEAFF. In DNA, the CDR3 is TGTGCCTGGAGTGTAACTTTAGTGGGAAACACTGAAGCTTTCTTT.

In this sample, this clone turned up once. The chain joins TRBV27 to TRBJ2-7; 8 bases line up with TRBD2. This CDR3 spans 16 amino acids. Germline V gene lookup returns CDR1 MNHEY and CDR2 SMNVEV (reference sequence). V gave up 3 bases and J gave up 3 bases; unmatched junction bases: 10. The CDR3 is CASSFDSGTSDYEQYF. The CDR3 DNA is TGTGCCAGCAGTTTTGATAGCGGGACATCCGACTACGAGCAGTACTTC.

The chain links TRBV14 to TRBJ2-5; TRBD2 might be the D (5 bases). Trimming shortened V by 4 bases and J by 5 bases, and 14 bases separated the two germline ends. The CDR3 totals 14 residues. Germline lookup yields CDR1 SGHDN and CDR2 FVKESK. CDR3 nucleotide sequence: TGTGCCAGCAGCCCGGATTTCGGGGTGGAGACCCAGTACTTC. Protein: CASSPDFGVETQYF.

The chain uses TRBV7-9 and TRBJ2-7; 10 nucleotides agree with TRBD2. Germline-derived CDR1 and CDR2 are SEHNR and FQNEAQ (reference sequence). This CDR3 region has 16 residues. V lost 3 bases, J lost 0 bases, and 5 bases stayed unmatched. The CDR3 is CASSFGSGGVSYEQYF. The CDR3 bases are TGTGCCAGCAGCTTTGGAAGCGGGGGGGTCTCCTACGAGCAGTACTTC.

The chain joins TRBV30 to TRBJ1-2; TRBD1 matches 9 bases. CDR1 and CDR2 (germline): GTSNPN, SVGIG (reference sequence). This CDR3 is 13 amino acids long. Trimming cost V 5 bases and J 13 bases; bases outside gene matches: 14. The CDR3 is CAWQDTGGERPTF. Written as DNA, the CDR3 is TGTGCCTGGCAAGATACAGGGGGCGAGAGGCCCACCTTC.

J is TRBJ2-5 and V is TRBV9; 9 bases are shared with TRBD2. V dropped 0 bases and J dropped 1; count of bases not matched to a gene: 13. The CDR3 has 19 amino acids. The germline CDR1 and CDR2 sequences are SGDLS and YYNGEE. The CDR3 DNA reads as TGTGCCAGCAGCGTAGAAGGCGGGGGGGCCTCATACGCCCAAGAGACCCAGTACTTC. This sequence encodes CASSVEGGGASYAQETQYF.

The chain links TRBV7-2 to TRBJ1-2; no firm D call. The CDR3 spans 14 residues. Germline lookup yields CDR1 SGHTA and CDR2 FQGNSA. Trimming shortened V by 5 bases and J by 8 bases, and 18 bases separated the two germline ends. The CDR3 spells CASSPGPPGGGYTF. As DNA, the CDR3 is TGTGCCAGCAGCCCGGGCCCTCCCGGAGGGGGCTACACCTTC.

The rearrangement links TRBV19 to TRBJ2-7; D is possibly TRBD1 (5 bases). Germline V CDR1 and CDR2: LNHDA, SQIVND (reference sequence). Deletions cut 7 bases from V and 0 bases from J, with 10 bases between. This CDR3 contains 13 residues. The CDR3 sequence is CASKGWTSYEQYF. DNA for the CDR3: TGTGCCAGTAAGGGGTGGACCTCCTACGAGCAGTACTTC.

This clone was counted between two and nine times. The chain recombines TRBV13 with TRBJ2-1; 9 nucleotides align to TRBD2. This CDR3 has 15 amino acids. Germline loops: CDR1 PRHDT, CDR2 FYEKMQ (reference sequence). Trimming took 3 bases from V and 4 from J; bases not matched to a gene: 4. DNA of the CDR3: TGTGCCAGCAGCTTTGCGGGGGGGCCGTACAATGAGCAGTTCTTC. Translating gives CASSFAGGPYNEQFF.